These 29 T cell receptor beta chains share one sample of origin, sequenced in a study of post-analysis software for immune sequencing data (dated by TCRdb to the mid-2010s). Library method: PCR. TCRdb lists the instrument as Illumina HiSeq 2500. To reduce PCR and sequencing biases, unique molecular identifiers were built into the TCR beta cDNA libraries. TCRdb took the public reads, trimmed them with fastp at Q25, ran MiXCR for clone calling and kept in-frame beta chains. Entries are consolidated by CDR3 protein sequence, retaining the most common genes and DNA. For this sample there are 820,000 or so distinct CDR3 sequences; approximately 53% appear just once. The leading ten clones occupy roughly 4.4% of the sample. Study-wide findings and limitations: Roughly 5 TRBV segments, including TRBV5-6, TRBV5-1 and TRBV20-1, were significantly more frequent in patients than controls.

These receptors' targets are unknown. The material sequenced was blood. These receptors were obtained from a girl aged 10 to 17 with multiple sclerosis.

The chain links TRBV12-3 or TRBV12-4 to TRBJ2-7; D tentatively reads TRBD1 or TRBD2 (6 bases each). Trimming took 8 bases from V and 3 from J, leaving 20 bases between them. The CDR3 contains 15 residues. This chain's CDR3 is CASGKGGNLGYEQYF. The CDR3 nucleotides read TGTGCCAGCGGAAAGGGGGGCAACCTGGGCTACGAGCAGTACTTC.

This chain links TRBV20-1 with TRBJ2-5; 10 positions match TRBD1. The better agreement between TRBJ2-7 and the DNA end casts doubt on the J call. The CDR3 has 14 residues. The germline CDR1 and CDR2 sequences are DFQATT and SNEGSKA (reference sequence). This CDR3 reads CSAGQGLILGEQYF. CDR3 nucleotide sequence: TGCAGTGCGGGACAGGGGCTTATCCTGGGCGAGCAGTACTTC.

This clonotype was seen more than once but under ten times. The chain recombines TRBV20-1 with TRBJ2-1; TRBD2 matches at 9 bases. Germline assignment: CDR1 DFQATT and CDR2 SNEGSKA (reference sequence). The CDR3 sequence is 16 residues long. The ends lost 6 bases at V and 7 bases at J; junction bases unmatched: 16. The CDR3 is CSAQKPPSGAPNEQFF. The DNA for the CDR3 is TGCAGTGCCCAAAAACCCCCTAGCGGGGCGCCTAATGAGCAGTTCTTC.

V and J are TRBV7-3 and TRBJ2-1, with a weak D call TRBD2 (6 bases). Judging by the DNA end, TRBJ2-7 fits better; the J call may be wrong. The CDR3 runs 18 residues. Germline lookup yields CDR1 SGHTA and CDR2 FQGTGA. The CDR3 reads CASSLVRDWGSGYNEQYF. As DNA, the CDR3 is TGTGCCAGCAGCTTAGTTAGGGATTGGGGTAGCGGTTACAATGAGCAGTACTTC.

The chain combines TRBV6-5 with TRBJ1-1; D gene uncertain. Trimming removed 7 bases at V and 2 bases at J, with 20 bases between. The CDR3 has 16 amino acids. Germline CDR1 MNHEY, CDR2 SVGAGI. CDR3 residues: CASNRGRMFLNTEAFF. The CDR3 nucleotides read TGTGCCAGCAACCGAGGGCGTATGTTCCTTAACACTGAAGCTTTCTTT.

The chain is built from TRBV20-1 and TRBJ2-4; D remains ambiguous. The J call may not be correct, given that the DNA end is closer to TRBJ2-7. Germline-derived CDR1 and CDR2 are DFQATT and SNEGSKA (reference sequence). This CDR3 has 14 amino acids. The CDR3 region is CSASNSPYGYEQYF. The CDR3 DNA reads as TGCAGTGCTAGCAACAGTCCTTATGGCTACGAGCAGTACTTC.

The chain has TRBV20-1 and TRBJ1-5; D remains unclear. The ends were cut back, 5 bases at V and 0 bases at J, with 14 bases in the middle. CDR3 size: 15 residues. Germline assignment: CDR1 DFQATT and CDR2 SNEGSKA (reference sequence). CDR3 DNA: TGCAGTGCTGGCGCAAGACAAGGTAGCAATCAGCCCCAGCATTTT. It specifies CSAGARQGSNQPQHF.

This clonotype has more than one count but fewer than ten. The chain recombines TRBV6-2 or TRBV6-3 with TRBJ2-7; possibly TRBD1 for D (6 bases). The germline CDR1 and CDR2 sequences are MNHEY and SVGEGT. This CDR3 comprises 11 residues. V lost 11 bases and J lost 2, with 10 bases in between. The CDR3 sequence is CAGTGTYEQYF. The CDR3 DNA follows: TGTGCCGGCACAGGGACCTACGAGCAGTACTTC.

V usage is TRBV7-9 and J usage is TRBJ2-7; TRBD1 matches at 8 bases. CDR3 length: 17 residues. Germline values: CDR1 SEHNR, CDR2 FQNEAQ (reference sequence). V shed 2 bases and J 3 bases; nucleotides not matched to a gene: 12. CDR3 protein: CASSLRDLRDRRYEQYF. The DNA of the CDR3 is TGTGCCAGCAGCTTAAGGGACCTCAGGGACAGGCGCTACGAGCAGTACTTC.

This clonotype occurred a few times. The chain links TRBV7-9 to TRBJ2-5, with a possible D match to TRBD2 (6 bases). The tail of the sequence fits TRBJ2-7 better, so the J call may be wrong. This CDR3 has 16 amino acids. The germline V gene encodes CDR1 SEHNR and CDR2 FQNEAQ (reference sequence). The CDR3 sequence is CASSRSSGRLRNEQYF. In DNA, the CDR3 is TGTGCCAGCAGCCGGAGCTCAGGGAGGCTGCGGAACGAGCAGTACTTC.

The genes are TRBV5-6 and TRBJ2-5, with 8 bases fitting TRBD1. Per germline, CDR1 SGHDT and CDR2 YYEEEE. The CDR3 is made up of 17 amino acids. The trim removed 3 bases at V and 11 bases at J, leaving 21 bases unmatched. For the CDR3, the DNA is TGTGCCAGCAGCTCTTACCTCCCAGGGGGCGGGATGAATGAGCAGTACTTC. It is translated as CASSSYLPGGGMNEQYF.

The rearrangement joins TRBV7-2 to TRBJ2-5; D is possibly TRBD2 (5 bases). V lost 5 bases and J lost 4, with 11 bases in between. CDR1 SGHTA and CDR2 FQGNSA come from the germline V gene. The CDR3 is made up of 13 amino acids. In nucleotides, the CDR3 is TGTGCCAGCAGCCATAGGGCGGGAGAGACCCAGTACTTC. Translation: CASSHRAGETQYF.

V gene TRBV4-1 combines with J gene TRBJ1-6; unclear D gene. This CDR3 has 16 amino acids. With 3 bases removed from V and 7 bases from J, the gap between germline ends came to 16 bases. CDR1 is MGHRA and CDR2 is YSYEKL in the germline V gene. Here the CDR3 reads CASSQTQAPINSPLHF. The CDR3 coding sequence is TGCGCCAGCAGCCAGACCCAGGCGCCTATCAATTCACCCCTCCACTTT.

This clonotype was seen once. The chain carries TRBV20-1 and TRBJ1-2; 7 nucleotides align to TRBD1. This CDR3 spans 13 amino acids. Germline CDR1 reads DFQATT; CDR2 reads SNEGSKA (reference sequence). V shed 6 bases and J 12 bases; nucleotides not matched to a gene: 16. The CDR3 bases are TGCAGTGCGCAAGGGGAGGGGGCTAGAGGCCACACCTTC. As protein: CSAQGEGARGHTF.

This clonotype was counted between two and nine times. The chain couples TRBV6-1 to TRBJ1-2; D possibly corresponds to TRBD1 (6 bases). The CDR3 totals 17 residues. V was trimmed by 6 bases and J by 8 bases, leaving 28 bases between them. Germline V gene sequence: CDR1 MNHNS, CDR2 SASEGT. This chain's CDR3 is CASSSQGRRSSAWGYTF. CDR3 nucleotide sequence: TGTGCCAGCAGCTCCCAGGGGAGGCGGAGTTCGGCTTGGGGCTACACCTTC.

This clonotype has a handful of counts. The chain couples TRBV7-3 to TRBJ2-2; D is unresolved. V dropped 5 bases and J dropped 6 bases, with 13 bases sitting between them. CDR3 size: 14 residues. Germline loops: CDR1 SGHTA, CDR2 FQGTGA. For the CDR3, the DNA is TGTGCCAGCAGCCACCCCCGGATGGCCGGGGAGCTGTTTTTT. The encoded protein is CASSHPRMAGELFF.

The rearrangement joins TRBV18 to TRBJ1-5, with a possible D match to TRBD1 (6 bases). This CDR3 has 15 amino acids. The V end was cut by 4 bases, the J end by 0 bases, with 10 bases between. Germline V gene lookup returns CDR1 KGHSH and CDR2 LQKENI. The CDR3 reads CASSQGDFSNQPQHF. CDR3 in DNA: TGTGCCAGCTCACAGGGGGATTTTAGCAATCAGCCCCAGCATTTT.

V is TRBV7-2 and J is TRBJ1-2; 8 bases align to TRBD1. Germline CDR1 reads SGHTA; CDR2 reads FQGNSA. The CDR3 totals 17 residues. The V segment lost 2 bases and the J segment 1 base; nucleotides outside the gene matches: 9. The CDR3 sequence is CASSLPRTGGFNYGYTF. The DNA of the CDR3 is TGTGCCAGCAGCTTACCCCGAACAGGGGGATTTAACTATGGCTACACCTTC.

This clonotype was found once. This sequence joins TRBV14 and TRBJ2-5; D remains unclear. V was clipped by 0 bases and J by 11 bases, with 10 bases between them. Germline CDR1 and CDR2: SGHDN and FVKESK. This CDR3 contains 12 residues. CDR3: CASSQEALEQYF. The DNA for the CDR3 is TGTGCCAGCAGCCAAGAAGCGTTAGAGCAGTACTTC.

The chain recombines TRBV12-3 or TRBV12-4 with TRBJ2-3, with D maybe TRBD2 (6 bases). CDR3 length: 17 residues. V lost 3 bases and J 4 bases, leaving 20 bases between the germline ends. Here the CDR3 reads CASSLGGSGRRPDTQYF. The CDR3 DNA follows: TGTGCCAGCAGTTTGGGGGGTTCAGGGCGTCGGCCAGATACGCAGTATTTT.

This clonotype was counted a few times. The chain couples TRBV2 to TRBJ1-5; D gene unclear. CDR1 and CDR2 (germline): SNHLY, FYNNEI. The germline V and J ends were trimmed by 3 bases and 3 bases, with 9 bases remaining between them. The CDR3 spans 14 residues. CDR3 loop: CASSDPSSNQPQHF. CDR3 in DNA: TGTGCCAGCAGTGACCCTAGTTCCAATCAGCCCCAGCATTTT.

This chain joins TRBV20-1 and TRBJ1-1, with D uncertain. V was clipped by 5 bases and J by 4 bases, with 14 bases between them. Germline CDR1 and CDR2: DFQATT and SNEGSKA (reference sequence). The CDR3 sequence is 13 residues long. CDR3 sequence: CSASREVSTEAFF. CDR3 sequence (DNA): TGCAGTGCTTCGAGAGAGGTGAGCACTGAAGCTTTCTTT.

The chain has TRBV29-1 and TRBJ2-7; 9 bases line up with TRBD1. CDR1 SQVTM and CDR2 ANQGSEA come from the germline V gene. The length of the CDR3 is 15 residues. V gave up 5 bases and J gave up 0 bases; unmatched junction bases: 8. The CDR3 DNA reads TGCAGCGTTTCCGGGACAGGGCCCCTCTCCTACGAGCAGTACTTC. Translating gives CSVSGTGPLSYEQYF.

The chain carries TRBV2 and TRBJ2-1; maybe TRBD2 (5 bases). Germline values: CDR1 SNHLY, CDR2 FYNNEI. The V end lost 6 bases, the J end lost 2 bases, and 17 bases lay between the germline ends. The CDR3 is 16 amino acids. CDR3 bases: TGTGCCAGCAGCGTGCCCCCTAGCACCGCCTACAATGAGCAGTTCTTC. Residues: CASSVPPSTAYNEQFF.

The J gene is TRBJ2-3, the V gene TRBV7-2; 13 nucleotides agree with TRBD2. With V trimmed by 6 bases and J by 7 bases, 4 bases remained unmatched. Germline V CDR1 and CDR2: SGHTA, FQGNSA. This CDR3 has 14 residues. CDR3 in DNA: TGTGCCAGCAGGACTAGCGGGGGGAGTAATACGCAGTATTTT. It translates to CASRTSGGSNTQYF.

In its sample, this clonotype was seen many times. The chain uses TRBV24-1 and TRBJ2-1, with a tentative D call TRBD2 (6 bases). Germline V lookup: CDR1 KGHDR, CDR2 SFDVKD. CDR3 length: 13 residues. Trimming shortened V by 2 bases and J by 11 bases, and 12 bases separated the two germline ends. The CDR3 here is CATSDYPGLQQFF. DNA for the CDR3: TGTGCCACCAGTGATTATCCGGGACTGCAGCAGTTCTTC.

The J gene is TRBJ2-1, the V gene TRBV18, with 13 bases that match TRBD2. Germline loops: CDR1 KGHSH, CDR2 LQKENI. V trimming: 6 bases; J trimming: 0 bases; junction bases outside the gene matches: 5. CDR3 length: 17 residues. For the CDR3, the DNA is TGTGCCAGCTCGGCCGGGACTAGCGGGGTCTCCTACAATGAGCAGTTCTTC. Translated, it gives CASSAGTSGVSYNEQFF. The variable domain in full, with the rest retrieved from reference TRBV18 and TRBJ2-1, is NAGVMQNPRHLVRRRGQEARLRCSPMKGHSHVYWYRQLPEEGLKFMVYLQKENIIDESGMPKERFSAEFPKEGPSILRIQQVVRGDSAAYFCASSAGTSGVSYNEQFFGPGTRLTVL.

The rearrangement uses TRBV15 and TRBJ2-7, with 7 nucleotides matching TRBD2. This CDR3 has 17 amino acids. The ends lost 0 bases at V and 4 bases at J; junction bases unmatched: 12. Looked up from germline, CDR1 is LNHNV and CDR2 is YYDKDF (reference sequence). The chain's CDR3 is CATSRDRGDSFYYEQYF. The CDR3 DNA follows: TGTGCCACCAGCAGAGATCGGGGGGATTCGTTTTATTACGAGCAGTACTTC.

The rearrangement uses TRBV5-1 and TRBJ2-1, with D perhaps TRBD1 (5 bases). Deletions cut 0 bases from V and 3 bases from J, with 10 bases between. Germline assignment: CDR1 SGHRS and CDR2 YFSETQ. The CDR3 length is 15 residues. This CDR3 reads CASSLDQGVYNEQFF. The CDR3 DNA sequence: TGCGCCAGCAGCTTGGACCAGGGTGTCTACAATGAGCAGTTCTTC.